This is a list of T cell receptor beta chains from one sample in a study of beta chain features in type 1 diabetes. TCRdb's copy holds only in-frame clones and misses some; the assay was immunoSEQ multiplex PCR. The sample includes 350,000 to 400,000 clones, approximately 15% seen only once; the top ten take approximately 0.019%. The source material was naive CD4+ T cells from blood. The origin of the receptors is a woman younger than 35 in good health. The CDR3 runs from the conserved cysteine through the conserved F or W.

V gene,J gene,CDR3 length,CDR3 protein
TRBV5-1,TRBJ1-4,16,CASTPGGAAGNEKLFF
TRBV9,TRBJ1-1,19,CASSVDRANSDRVNTEAFF
TRBV7-2,TRBJ1-4,14,CASSVGGTKEKLFF
TRBV7-8,TRBJ2-5,14,CASSLETGLGTQYF
TRBV4-3,TRBJ1-2,15,CASSQEWGSDYGYTF
TRBV7-2,TRBJ2-7,13,CASSPLTRGEQYF
TRBV7-2,TRBJ2-1,14,CASSPAPHYNEQFF
TRBV5-1,TRBJ2-6,19,CASSLLSRGIRSGANVLTF
TRBV11-1,TRBJ2-1,16,CASSLGLAGRYNEQFF
TRBV5-1,TRBJ2-4,14,CASSPGLGGNIQYF
TRBV25-1,TRBJ2-1,15,CASSEYGGVHNEQFF
TRBV28,TRBJ2-7,14,CASSLSGPSYEQYF
TRBV30,TRBJ1-2,13,CAWVRDRALGYTF
TRBV4-3,TRBJ2-7,14,CASSQEALGYEQYF
TRBV5-1,TRBJ2-3,15,CASRLAGGSTDTQYF
TRBV28,TRBJ2-1,15,CASREQGARHNEQFF
TRBV19,TRBJ2-6,20,CASSQGSLQGFLSGANVLTF
TRBV5-1,TRBJ2-5,14,CASSLGQLQETQYF
TRBV5-1,TRBJ2-7,15,CASSFSSGRALEQYF
TRBV30,TRBJ2-2,12,CAWSADTGELFF
TRBV11-2,TRBJ2-7,12,CASSLVRYEQYF
TRBV28,TRBJ2-4,15,CASSARGEAKNIQYF
TRBV7-2,TRBJ2-7,14,CASSLSGHSYEQYF
TRBV18,TRBJ1-4,13,CASSRREDEKLFF
TRBV5-1,TRBJ2-7,13,CASRDDRGSEQYF
TRBV5-6,TRBJ2-7,14,CASTDRDFTYEQYF
TRBV4-3,TRBJ2-3,16,CASSQGGLLVTDTQYF
TRBV7-2,TRBJ1-2,16,CASSLDRTGLSYGYTF
TRBV30,TRBJ2-7,13,CAWSVQGRYEQYF
TRBV29-1,TRBJ2-1,12,CSVARQATEQFF
TRBV6-1,TRBJ2-1,17,CASSGRTGGFAYNEQFF